This is a list of T cell receptor beta chains from one sample in a study of shared clonotypes between healthy human individuals. Profiling relied on immunoSEQ multiplex PCR, and the TCRdb table lists in-frame clones only, not all of them. The table lists some 1,900,000 clones, over 85% of them singletons. Sequenced: naive CD8+ T cells sorted from blood. These TCRs come from a man between 18 and 29 years old in good health. Each CDR3 is given with its conserved first and last residue. Each record gives: V gene, J gene, D gene, clone size, CDR3 DNA, CDR3 protein. D genes are given only for firm matches. Rows give clone size only sometimes, using once, few, many, or a class for an expanded clone.

V: TRBV7-8; J: TRBJ2-3; D: TRBD2; size: NA; DNA: TGTGCCAGCAGCTCGGGACTAGCGGGATATGGAGATACGCAGTATTTT; CDR3: CASSSGLAGYGDTQYF
V: TRBV15; J: TRBJ1-3; D: TRBD1; size: NA; DNA: TGTGCCACCAGCGATGACAGGGACTCTGGAAACACCATATATTTT; CDR3: CATSDDRDSGNTIYF
V: TRBV5-6; J: TRBJ2-4; D: NA; size: NA; DNA: TGTGCCAGCAGCCTGTTAGAAGCCAAAAACATTCAGTACTTC; CDR3: CASSLLEAKNIQYF
V: TRBV5-6; J: TRBJ2-2; D: TRBD2; size: NA; DNA: TGTGCCAGCTCCTCCCGATGGGGGGGAGGGAACACCGGGGAGCTGTTTTTT; CDR3: CASSSRWGGGNTGELFF
V: TRBV5-1; J: TRBJ2-5; D: TRBD1; size: NA; DNA: TGCGCCAGCAGCCCCGCGACAGGGGAGGAGACCCAGTACTTC; CDR3: CASSPATGEETQYF
V: TRBV27; J: TRBJ2-3; D: NA; size: NA; DNA: TGTGCCAGCAGTTTTTTACAGGGAGGTGTAGATACGCAGTATTTT; CDR3: CASSFLQGGVDTQYF
V: TRBV19; J: TRBJ2-7; D: NA; size: NA; DNA: TGTGCCAGTAGGTGGGGAGAGGGCTCCTCCTACGAGCAGTACTTC; CDR3: CASRWGEGSSYEQYF
V: TRBV6-5; J: TRBJ1-1; D: NA; size: NA; DNA: TGTGCCAGCAGTTACACGACAGGGAACACTGAAGCTTTCTTT; CDR3: CASSYTTGNTEAFF
V: TRBV6-5; J: TRBJ1-1; D: NA; size: once; DNA: TGTGCCAGCAAAGAGATCCTGCCGAACACTGAAGCTTTCTTT; CDR3: CASKEILPNTEAFF
V: TRBV10-3; J: TRBJ1-3; D: NA; size: few; DNA: TGTGCCATCAGTGAAGGGGACACCATATATTTT; CDR3: CAISEGDTIYF
V: TRBV7-9; J: TRBJ1-6; D: NA; size: few; DNA: TGTGCCAGCCTTGGGCCTGGGAATTCACCCCTCCACTTT; CDR3: CASLGPGNSPLHF
V: TRBV13; J: TRBJ2-7; D: NA; size: NA; DNA: TGTGCCAGCAGCCCCCCTCGAGGGGGTGATTCCTACGAGCAGTACTTC; CDR3: CASSPPRGGDSYEQYF
V: TRBV11-3; J: TRBJ2-1; D: TRBD1; size: NA; DNA: TGTGCCAGCAGCCTTCCGGGACAGGGGGCAAATGAGCAGTTCTTC; CDR3: CASSLPGQGANEQFF
V: TRBV9; J: TRBJ2-3; D: TRBD2; size: NA; DNA: TGTGCCAGCAGCGTAGAGGTAGCGGGGGGTCCAGATACGCAGTATTTT; CDR3: CASSVEVAGGPDTQYF
V: TRBV4-3; J: TRBJ2-4; D: TRBD2; size: NA; DNA: TGCGCCAGCAGCCCCTCACTAGCGGGAGTACCCATTCAGTACTTC; CDR3: CASSPSLAGVPIQYF
V: TRBV4-2; J: TRBJ1-2; D: TRBD1; size: once; DNA: TGTGCCAGCAGCCAAGACCTAACTGATCACAGGGGAGCTCTCTATGGCTACACCTTC; CDR3: CASSQDLTDHRGALYGYTF
V: TRBV10-3; J: TRBJ1-6; D: TRBD1; size: NA; DNA: TGTGCCATCAGTGAGCCAGAATGGACAGGGGCAAATTCACCCCTCCACTTT; CDR3: CAISEPEWTGANSPLHF
V: TRBV11-2; J: TRBJ2-3; D: NA; size: NA; DNA: TGTGCCAGCAGTCAACATGGGGCAGATACGCAGTATTTT; CDR3: CASSQHGADTQYF